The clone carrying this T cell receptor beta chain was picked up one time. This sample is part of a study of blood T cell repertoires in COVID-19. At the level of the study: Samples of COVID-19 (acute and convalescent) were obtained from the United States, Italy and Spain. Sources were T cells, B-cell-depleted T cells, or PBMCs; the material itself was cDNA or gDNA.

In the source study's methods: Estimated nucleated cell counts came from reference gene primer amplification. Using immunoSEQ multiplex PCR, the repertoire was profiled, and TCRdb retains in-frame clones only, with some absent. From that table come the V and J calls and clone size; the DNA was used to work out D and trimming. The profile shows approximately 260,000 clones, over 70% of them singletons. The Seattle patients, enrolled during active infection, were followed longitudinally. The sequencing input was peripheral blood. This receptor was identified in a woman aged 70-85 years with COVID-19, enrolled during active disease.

The CDR3 sequence: CATSDSGLAGGYF. DNA for the CDR3: TGTGCCACCAGTGATTCGGGACTAGCGGGAGGATATTTT. The rearrangement joins TRBV24-1 to TRBJ2-3; 15 bases align to TRBD2. V trimming: 2 bases; J trimming: 15 bases; junction bases outside the gene matches: 2. Germline V gene sequence: CDR1 KGHDR, CDR2 SFDVKD. The CDR3 has 13 residues.